Each of the 25 T cell receptor beta chains below was sequenced from the same sample in a study of Ad26.COV2.S vaccination and SARS-CoV-2 variants. Assay: immunoSEQ multiplex PCR; the TCRdb copy retains only in-frame clones and omits some. The data contain hundreds of thousands of clones, roughly 84% of them singletons. The treatment was: 15 to 20 received Ad26.COV2.S at low or high dose, single or two shots; 5 received placebo; per-sample allocation not given. Sampling was performed 63 days after the first vaccine or placebo injection. Sequences were derived from peripheral blood, sampled in a trial of Ad26.COV2.S vaccine versus placebo. The receptors originated from a person aged 18-60 years who received the Ad26.COV2.S COVID-19 vaccine or a placebo.

Turning to this clone: The same CDR3 can be traced to other DNA sequences in this sample. The rearrangement links TRBV5-1 to TRBJ1-1; 7 positions match TRBD1. V shed 6 bases and J 5 bases; nucleotides not matched to a gene: 1. The germline gives CDR1 SGHRS, CDR2 YFSETQ. The CDR3 is made up of 11 amino acids. For the CDR3, the DNA is TGCGCCAGCATCAGGGGGACTGAAGCTTTCTTT. Encoded protein: CASIRGTEAFF. Drawing the rest from reference TRBV5-1 and TRBJ1-1, the complete variable domain is KAGVTQTPRYLIKTRGQQVTLSCSPISGHRSVSWYQQTPGQGLQFLFEYFSETQRNKGNFPGRFSGRQFSNSRSEMNVSTLELGDSALYLCASIRGTEAFFGQGTRLTVV.

This clone was observed a single time. This sample also contains other DNA sequences that code for the same CDR3. The CDR3 protein is CASSLGTEAFF. The CDR3 DNA sequence: TGTGCCAGCAGCCTCGGGACGGAAGCTTTCTTT. The chain carries TRBV12-3 or TRBV12-4 and TRBJ1-1, with a weak D call TRBD1 (5 bases). Trimming shortened V by 6 bases and J by 8 bases, and 10 bases separated the two germline ends. CDR3 length: 11 residues.

The V gene is TRBV9, the J gene TRBJ2-2; D ambiguous. The germline gives CDR1 SGDLS, CDR2 YYNGEE. The V gene lost 0 bases and the J gene lost 5 bases, with 11 bases spanning the gap. This CDR3 contains 15 residues. The CDR3 DNA sequence: TGTGCCAGCAGCGTAGGGCAGGTGGGAACCGGGGAGCTGTTTTTT. Its translation is CASSVGQVGTGELFF.

The chain is built from TRBV12-3 or TRBV12-4 and TRBJ1-1; tentative D call: TRBD1 (6 bases). The V and J ends lost 1 base and 9 bases respectively, with 12 bases between them. The CDR3 runs to 13 residues. The CDR3 coding sequence is TGTGCCAGCAGTTTAGAACTGGGACAACAAGCTTTCTTT. This gives the protein CASSLELGQQAFF.

V usage is TRBV6-5 and J usage is TRBJ2-1; no clear D gene. This CDR3 region has 12 residues. CDR1 is MNHEY, CDR2 SVGAGI, per germline. V was clipped by 5 bases and J by 4 bases, with 6 bases between them. CDR3 bases: TGTGCCAGCAGTCTCTTTTACAATGAGCAGTTCTTC. It specifies CASSLFYNEQFF.

The chain joins TRBV5-6 to TRBJ2-7; D is perhaps TRBD2 (5 bases). Germline V gene lookup returns CDR1 SGHDT and CDR2 YYEEEE. Between the trimmed V and J ends, which lost 4 bases and 3 bases, there was a span of 17 bases. The CDR3 spans 15 residues. CDR3 sequence: CASSQLVRRGYEQYF. The CDR3 nucleotides are TGTGCCAGCAGCCAACTAGTCCGGAGAGGCTACGAGCAGTACTTC.

The V gene is TRBV7-2, the J gene TRBJ1-2; D is undetermined. Germline CDR1 reads SGHTA; CDR2 reads FQGNSA. The V gene lost 1 base and the J gene lost 8 bases, with 14 bases spanning the gap. The CDR3 is 14 amino acids. The CDR3 sequence: CASSLDHSLRGYTF. The CDR3, as DNA: TGTGCCAGCAGCTTAGATCACAGCTTGAGGGGCTACACCTTC.

V and J are TRBV30 and TRBJ1-2; a possible D gene is TRBD1 (6 bases). V lost 2 bases and J 2 bases, leaving 6 bases between the germline ends. Germline lookup yields CDR1 GTSNPN and CDR2 SVGIG (reference sequence). There are 12 residues in the CDR3. CDR3 bases: TGTGCCTGGAGTCAGGGGAACTATGGCTACACCTTC. Its translation is CAWSQGNYGYTF.

This chain joins TRBV30 and TRBJ1-4; D is unclear. Looked up from germline, CDR1 is GTSNPN and CDR2 is SVGIG (reference sequence). V was shortened by 0 bases and J by 8 bases, with 10 bases between the two germline ends. The CDR3 covers 13 residues. The CDR3 nucleotides are TGTGCCTGGAGTGTACTACAAAGCGAAAAACTGTTTTTT. This sequence encodes CAWSVLQSEKLFF.

V and J are TRBV3-1 (or the pseudogene TRBV3-2) and TRBJ1-1; D call uncertain. The CDR3 has 14 amino acids. CDR1 is LGHDT and CDR2 is YNNKEL in the germline V gene (reference sequence). V lost 3 bases, J lost 1 base, and 9 bases lay in between. The CDR3 region has the DNA TGTGCCAGCAGCCAGGGCGAGAAGAACACTGAAGCTTTCTTT. Amino acids: CASSQGEKNTEAFF.

The chain uses TRBV7-8 and TRBJ1-5; no clear D. From germline, CDR1 is SGHVS and CDR2 FQNEAQ. V lost 5 bases and J lost 1, with 9 bases in between. The CDR3 runs to 14 residues. CDR3 region: CASSQAESNQPQHF. For the CDR3, the DNA is TGTGCCAGCAGCCAGGCAGAGAGCAATCAGCCCCAGCATTTT. The complete variable domain, with remaining parts taken from reference TRBV7-8 and TRBJ1-5, reads GAGVSQSPRYKVAKRGQDVALRCDPISGHVSLFWYQQALGQGPEFLTYFQNEAQLDKSGLPSDRFFAERPEGSVSTLKIQRTQQEDSAVYLCASSQAESNQPQHFGDGTRLSIL.

The rearrangement joins TRBV7-9 to TRBJ2-1; 8 bases match TRBD1. CDR1 is SEHNR and CDR2 is FQNEAQ in the germline V gene (reference sequence). The CDR3 runs 16 residues. V shed 3 bases, J shed 5 bases, and the junction held 9 bases outside the gene matches. This CDR3 reads CASSFFDRGLDNEQFF. CDR3 DNA: TGTGCCAGCAGCTTTTTCGACAGGGGCTTGGACAATGAGCAGTTCTTC.

V is TRBV29-1 and J is TRBJ1-5; D unresolved. The CDR3 extends over 13 amino acids. Germline V CDR1 and CDR2: SQVTM, ANQGSEA. V shed 6 bases and J shed 6 bases, with 15 bases lying between them. Here the CDR3 reads CSVRLGSGQPQHF. The CDR3 DNA is TGCAGCGTCCGACTCGGCAGTGGTCAGCCCCAGCATTTT.

J is TRBJ1-4 and V is TRBV9; TRBD1 is a possible D gene (6 bases). Per germline, CDR1 SGDLS and CDR2 YYNGEE. This CDR3 is 15 amino acids long. V was clipped by 0 bases and J by 4 bases, with 10 bases between them. The CDR3 here is CASSVETGYNEKLFF. In nucleotides, the CDR3 is TGTGCCAGCAGCGTAGAGACAGGTTATAATGAAAAACTGTTTTTT.

The genes are TRBV6-6 and TRBJ1-1; D not resolved. The V gene's germline CDR1 is MNHNY and CDR2 SVGAGI (reference sequence). CDR3 length: 13 amino acids. Trimming left V 7 bases short and J 1 base short, with 10 bases between. The CDR3 DNA reads as TGTGCCAGCACCCTACTGACGAACACTGAAGCTTTCTTT. Amino acids: CASTLLTNTEAFF.

This sequence joins TRBV29-1 and TRBJ1-6; 8 positions match TRBD1. V lost 6 bases, J lost 6 bases, and 7 bases stayed unmatched. The length of the CDR3 is 14 residues. The germline gives CDR1 SQVTM, CDR2 ANQGSEA. The CDR3 sequence: CSVTTGDFNSPLHF. CDR3 bases: TGCAGCGTGACGACAGGGGACTTTAATTCACCCCTCCACTTT.

This sequence joins TRBV7-3 and TRBJ2-3, with 9 bases matching TRBD1. This CDR3 is 15 amino acids long. Germline-derived CDR1 and CDR2 are SGHTA and FQGTGA. Trimming at V came to 5 bases and at J to 4 bases, leaving 7 bases not matched to a gene. This CDR3 is CASSPGTGRADTQYF. CDR3 bases: TGTGCCAGCAGCCCCGGGACAGGGAGGGCAGATACGCAGTATTTT.

V and J are TRBV6-1 and TRBJ1-2, with D perhaps TRBD1 (6 bases). CDR3 length equals 11 residues. The V end lost 3 bases, the J end lost 7 bases, and 6 bases lay between the germline ends. Per the germline V gene, CDR1 is MNHNS and CDR2 is SASEGT. In DNA, the CDR3 is TGTGCCAGCAGTGACAGGGGTGGCTACACCTTC. It specifies CASSDRGGYTF.

V gene TRBV27 combines with J gene TRBJ1-2; the D gene is possibly TRBD1 (6 bases). CDR3 length equals 14 residues. CDR1 and CDR2 (germline): MNHEY, SMNVEV (reference sequence). Deletions cut 2 bases from V and 2 bases from J, with 9 bases between. The CDR3 loop is CASSLQGRNYGYTF. The CDR3 region has the DNA TGTGCCAGCAGTTTACAGGGGAGGAACTATGGCTACACCTTC.

This chain links TRBV19 with TRBJ2-7, with TRBD2 as a possible D gene (5 bases). The V gene's germline CDR1 is LNHDA and CDR2 SQIVND (reference sequence). The ends were cut back, 5 bases at V and 2 bases at J, with 16 bases in the middle. The CDR3 length is 15 residues. The CDR3 reads CASSPRQVGTYEQYF. CDR3 coding DNA: TGTGCCAGTAGTCCCCGGCAGGTCGGGACCTACGAGCAGTACTTC.

This chain joins TRBV19 and TRBJ1-4, with TRBD1 identical over 7 bases. The CDR3 spans 15 residues. Germline values: CDR1 LNHDA, CDR2 SQIVND (reference sequence). With 1 base clipped from V and 5 bases from J, the junction kept 4 bases outside the gene matches. The CDR3 loop is CASSIAAGGNEKLFF. The DNA of the CDR3 is TGTGCCAGTAGTATAGCAGCAGGGGGAAATGAAAAACTGTTTTTT.

This chain links TRBV13 with TRBJ1-3; D is unresolved. CDR3 length equals 14 residues. Between the trimmed V and J ends, which lost 1 base and 0 bases, there was a span of 4 bases. Germline values: CDR1 PRHDT, CDR2 FYEKMQ (reference sequence). CDR3 protein: CASSLASSGNTIYF. The CDR3 bases are TGTGCCAGCAGCTTAGCTAGCTCTGGAAACACCATATATTTT.

The chain combines TRBV6-1 with TRBJ1-1; 8 nucleotides align to TRBD1. V shed 2 bases, J shed 3 bases, and the junction held 17 bases outside the gene matches. Germline assignment: CDR1 MNHNS and CDR2 SASEGT. CDR3 size: 19 residues. In nucleotides, the CDR3 is TGTGCCAGCAGTGAACCGCGGGACAGGAGGACGATTAGGGACACTGAAGCTTTCTTT. Protein: CASSEPRDRRTIRDTEAFF.

The chain couples TRBV3-1 (or the pseudogene TRBV3-2) to TRBJ1-1; TRBD1 matches at 11 bases. This CDR3 comprises 14 residues. Germline V gene data show CDR1 as LGHDT and CDR2 as YNNKEL (reference sequence). Trimming removed 4 bases from V and 4 bases from J; junction bases left unmatched: 2. CDR3 amino acids: CASSRTGGSTEAFF. CDR3 bases: TGTGCCAGCAGCCGGACAGGGGGCTCCACTGAAGCTTTCTTT.

Only one count was recorded for this clone. The gene calls are TRBV4-1 and TRBJ2-1; 7 bases line up with TRBD2. The CDR3 is made up of 16 amino acids. V was pared by 1 base and J by 3 bases, with 6 bases of the junction left unmatched. Germline CDR1 MGHRA, CDR2 YSYEKL. The CDR3 nucleotides are TGCGCCAGCAGCCAAGTGGGCGGGGGACTCTACAATGAGCAGTTCTTC. Translating gives CASSQVGGGLYNEQFF.